This passage covers 27 T cell receptor beta chains from one sample sequenced in a study of TIL therapy for anti-PD-1-resistant metastatic lung cancer. The libraries were made with immunoSEQ v3. The table came from immunoSEQ multiplex PCR; TCRdb's copy has only in-frame clones and leaves some out. The table lists around 7,000 clones, 62% of them singletons. Indicated time point: pre-treatment sample, taken before nivolumab and TIL therapy. Pleural nodules or supraclavicular lymph nodes made up most of the excised metastases sampled. The input for sequencing was tumor tissue, taken at baseline. The receptors were sampled from a person between 30 and 80 years old with non-small cell lung cancer.

This clone is labeled medium-sized. The V call is TRBV15, the J call TRBJ1-2; no definite D call. Looked up from germline, CDR1 is LNHNV and CDR2 is YYDKDF (reference sequence). The CDR3 covers 13 residues. V was clipped by 1 base and J by 8 bases, with 11 bases between them. The CDR3 is CATSRAGKGGYTF. The CDR3 DNA reads as TGTGCCACCAGCAGAGCTGGCAAGGGAGGCTACACCTTC.

This clone has only a few counts. V and J are TRBV2 and TRBJ2-7; 11 bases align to TRBD1. Germline V gene data show CDR1 as SNHLY and CDR2 as FYNNEI. Germline trimming cut 8 bases from V and 5 bases from J; bases unmatched to any gene: 5. The CDR3 sequence is 13 residues long. CDR3 sequence reads: CASFRDRGNEQYF. The CDR3, as DNA: TGTGCCAGCTTCCGGGACAGGGGGAACGAGCAGTACTTC.

This clone was recorded once. V usage is TRBV10-3 and J usage is TRBJ2-1; 7 nucleotides align to TRBD2. V was pared by 2 bases and J by 3 bases, with 7 bases of the junction left unmatched. This CDR3 is 16 amino acids long. Looked up from germline, CDR1 is ENHRY and CDR2 is SYGVKD. CDR3 nucleotide sequence: TGTGCCATCAGTGAGGGTTGGGGGGGGAACTACAATGAGCAGTTCTTC. The encoded protein is CAISEGWGGNYNEQFF.

This clone appeared a few times. V gene TRBV29-1 combines with J gene TRBJ1-1; D gene uncertain. CDR3 length: 14 residues. CDR1 and CDR2 from the germline V gene are SQVTM and ANQGSEA. V was trimmed by 7 bases and J by 0 bases, leaving 15 bases between them. CDR3 residues: CSARDTIVNTEAFF. CDR3 nucleotides: TGCAGCGCACGAGACACTATTGTGAACACTGAAGCTTTCTTT.

The chain couples TRBV6-1 to TRBJ2-7, with D unresolved. CDR1 is MNHNS and CDR2 is SASEGT in the germline V gene. This CDR3 comprises 11 residues. V lost 2 bases, J lost 3 bases, and 2 bases lay in between. CDR3: CASSEYYEQYF. DNA for the CDR3: TGTGCCAGCAGTGAATACTACGAGCAGTACTTC.

This clone is deemed large (0.1 to 1%). The rearrangement uses TRBV10-2 and TRBJ1-2, with 7 bases matching TRBD1. The germline V gene has CDR1 WSHSY and CDR2 SAAADI. V shed 6 bases and J 3 bases; nucleotides not matched to a gene: 1. There are 12 residues in the CDR3. The DNA for the CDR3 is TGCGCCAGCAGCACAGGGGACTATGGCTACACCTTC. Its protein is CASSTGDYGYTF.

This clone was seen a single time. The CDR3 sequence: CASAQELENTEAFF. The CDR3 bases are TGTGCCAGCGCCCAGGAGCTTGAGAACACTGAAGCTTTCTTT. The chain recombines TRBV6-4 with TRBJ1-1; D remains unclear. CDR1 is MRHNA, CDR2 SNTAGT, per germline. The CDR3 is made up of 14 amino acids. V was cut by 8 bases and J by 1 base, with 14 bases left in between.

This chain links TRBV7-2 with TRBJ2-7; the match to TRBD2 covers 7 bases. Germline CDR1 and CDR2: SGHTA and FQGNSA. The V and J ends lost 5 bases and 4 bases, in that order; junction bases with no gene match: 8. This CDR3 comprises 14 residues. The CDR3 sequence is CASSPGTIPYEQYF. The DNA for the CDR3 is TGTGCCAGCAGCCCCGGGACTATTCCTTACGAGCAGTACTTC.

The J gene is TRBJ2-1, the V gene TRBV18, with a weak D call TRBD2 (5 bases). This CDR3 has 15 residues. Trimming removed 0 bases at V and 0 bases at J, with 6 bases between. Germline loops: CDR1 KGHSH, CDR2 LQKENI. The CDR3 DNA sequence: TGTGCCAGCTCACCACCTGGGAGCTCCTACAATGAGCAGTTCTTC. It encodes CASSPPGSSYNEQFF.

The chain is built from TRBV15 and TRBJ2-3; the D gene is possibly TRBD1 (5 bases). The CDR3 totals 16 residues. Germline V gene lookup returns CDR1 LNHNV and CDR2 YYDKDF (reference sequence). V lost 0 bases and J 1 base, leaving 11 bases between the germline ends. The CDR3 protein is CATSREAGYGTDTQYF. The CDR3 coding sequence is TGTGCCACCAGCAGAGAGGCAGGGTACGGCACAGATACGCAGTATTTT.

The chain uses TRBV6-5 and TRBJ2-7; TRBD1 matches at 10 bases. Trimming cost V 5 bases and J 3 bases; bases outside gene matches: 4. The germline CDR1 and CDR2 sequences are MNHEY and SVGAGI. The CDR3 loop spans 14 amino acids. For the CDR3, the DNA is TGTGCCAGCAGTCGTCGGGACAGGGGCTACGAGCAGTACTTC. Its translation is CASSRRDRGYEQYF.

The CDR3 protein is CASSDTYTDTQYF. Here the CDR3 DNA reads TGTGCCAGCAGTGACACCTACACAGATACGCAGTATTTT. The chain has TRBV6-4 and TRBJ2-3; no reliable D call. Germline V gene sequence: CDR1 MRHNA, CDR2 SNTAGT. The CDR3 totals 13 residues. The V end lost 2 bases, the J end lost 2 bases, and 5 bases lay between the germline ends.

The rearrangement uses TRBV27 and TRBJ2-7, with D tentatively TRBD1 (6 bases). The CDR3 is 15 residues long. Trimming stripped 3 bases from V and 3 bases from J, with 15 bases between. Germline CDR1 and CDR2: MNHEY and SMNVEV (reference sequence). CDR3 loop: CASSFSTGSSYEQYF. CDR3 bases: TGTGCCAGCAGTTTTTCTACAGGGAGCAGCTACGAGCAGTACTTC.

The rearrangement links TRBV12-3 or TRBV12-4 to TRBJ2-1; weak D call: TRBD1 (5 bases). The CDR3 covers 13 residues. Trimming removed 8 bases from V and 4 bases from J, with 12 bases in between. CDR3 protein: CASRTAGYNEQFF. The CDR3 nucleotides read TGTGCCAGCCGAACGGCAGGGTACAATGAGCAGTTCTTC.

This clone was found once. The V call is TRBV5-1, the J call TRBJ2-3; TRBD2 matches at 8 bases. V was pared by 4 bases and J by 7 bases, with 23 bases of the junction left unmatched. CDR1 and CDR2 (germline): SGHRS, YFSETQ. The CDR3 is made up of 19 amino acids. The CDR3 coding sequence is TGCGCCAGCAGCCTGAAAATCCCTAGCGGGCTGGGCGTCTTGTATACGCAGTATTTT. Its protein is CASSLKIPSGLGVLYTQYF.

The chain links TRBV6-5 to TRBJ1-4, with a possible D match to TRBD1 (5 bases). CDR3 length: 14 amino acids. The V and J ends lost 5 bases and 5 bases respectively, with 12 bases between them. In germline, CDR1 is MNHEY, CDR2 SVGAGI. The DNA for the CDR3 is TGTGCCAGCAGTCTAGGGGCCGGCAATGAAAAACTGTTTTTT. Amino acid sequence: CASSLGAGNEKLFF.

V is TRBV29-1 and J is TRBJ1-5; TRBD1 aligns across 7 bases. The germline gives CDR1 SQVTM, CDR2 ANQGSEA. V shed 7 bases, J shed 7 bases, and the junction held 7 bases outside the gene matches. This CDR3 has 12 amino acids. CDR3 residues: CSAGQAEQPQHF. The CDR3 DNA reads TGCAGCGCAGGACAGGCAGAGCAGCCCCAGCATTTT. The full variable domain, its missing parts supplied by reference TRBV29-1 and TRBJ1-5, is SAVISQKPSRDICQRGTSLTIQCQVDSQVTMMFWYRQQPGQSLTLIATANQGSEATYESGFVIDKFPISRPNLTFSTLTVSNMSPEDSSIYLCSAGQAEQPQHFGDGTRLSIL.

This clone appeared a single time. The chain is built from TRBV18 and TRBJ2-1; 10 bases line up with TRBD2. Trimming cost V 5 bases and J 5 bases; bases outside gene matches: 3. This CDR3 is built from 14 residues. Germline V gene sequence: CDR1 KGHSH, CDR2 LQKENI. The CDR3 DNA is TGTGCCAGCTCATGGACTAGCGGCAACAATGAGCAGTTCTTC. This gives the protein CASSWTSGNNEQFF.

The table lists this clone with a few counts. This chain connects TRBV18 to TRBJ1-1; D is uncertain. CDR3 length: 13 amino acids. Looked up from germline, CDR1 is KGHSH and CDR2 is LQKENI. The V end lost 5 bases, the J end lost 0 bases, and 7 bases lay between the germline ends. The chain's CDR3 is CASSADVNTEAFF. For the CDR3, the DNA is TGTGCCAGCTCAGCGGACGTGAACACTGAAGCTTTCTTT. The full variable domain, its missing parts supplied by reference TRBV18 and TRBJ1-1, is NAGVMQNPRHLVRRRGQEARLRCSPMKGHSHVYWYRQLPEEGLKFMVYLQKENIIDESGMPKERFSAEFPKEGPSILRIQQVVRGDSAAYFCASSADVNTEAFFGQGTRLTVV.

This clone was seen a handful of times. The gene calls are TRBV19 and TRBJ1-5, with 10 bases lining up with TRBD1. Trimming cost V 5 bases and J 4 bases; bases outside gene matches: 8. Germline CDR1 and CDR2: LNHDA and SQIVND (reference sequence). The CDR3 loop spans 16 amino acids. The CDR3 sequence: CASSPSPGQGNQPQHF. The DNA of the CDR3 is TGTGCCAGTAGTCCCAGCCCGGGACAGGGGAATCAGCCCCAGCATTTT.

The chain combines TRBV15 with TRBJ2-1; D uncertain. CDR1 is LNHNV, CDR2 YYDKDF, per germline (reference sequence). This CDR3 region has 16 residues. The germline V and J ends were trimmed by 0 bases and 5 bases, with 14 bases remaining between them. CDR3 in DNA: TGTGCCACCAGCAGAGACATCCAGGTTGCCGACAATGAGCAGTTCTTC. This encodes CATSRDIQVADNEQFF.

This chain joins TRBV24-1 and TRBJ2-1, with TRBD2 identical over 11 bases. Per germline, CDR1 KGHDR and CDR2 SFDVKD. J was trimmed by 6 bases and V by 6 bases; bases with no gene match: 9. This CDR3 is built from 16 residues. This CDR3 is CATSYSGRALSNEQFF. CDR3 sequence (DNA): TGTGCCACCAGTTATAGCGGGAGGGCACTTAGCAATGAGCAGTTCTTC.

The chain joins TRBV3-1 (or the pseudogene TRBV3-2) to TRBJ2-5; a possible D gene is TRBD2 (6 bases). V was shortened by 4 bases and J by 6 bases, with 15 bases between the two germline ends. Germline V gene lookup returns CDR1 LGHDT and CDR2 YNNKEL (reference sequence). The CDR3 covers 14 residues. The CDR3: CASSPSGTGKTQYF. CDR3 nucleotides: TGTGCCAGCAGCCCCTCCGGGACTGGGAAGACCCAGTACTTC.

Judged by abundance, this clone is large. V usage is TRBV7-9 and J usage is TRBJ1-5; D remains ambiguous. V lost 4 bases and J lost 5, with 12 bases in between. Germline V CDR1 and CDR2: SEHNR, FQNEAQ (reference sequence). The CDR3 sequence is 14 residues long. CDR3 region: CASSYGRGDQPQHF. The CDR3 DNA sequence: TGTGCCAGCAGCTACGGACGGGGTGATCAGCCCCAGCATTTT.

This clone has only one observation. The chain combines TRBV5-1 with TRBJ2-3, with D possibly TRBD1 on 5 matching bases. Germline V lookup: CDR1 SGHRS, CDR2 YFSETQ. The V end lost 4 bases, the J end lost 3 bases, and 15 bases lay between the germline ends. This CDR3 comprises 15 residues. CDR3 residues: CASSIDSIRTDTQYF. The CDR3 DNA follows: TGCGCCAGCAGCATAGACAGTATAAGGACAGATACGCAGTATTTT. Full variable domain (missing parts from reference TRBV5-1 and TRBJ2-3): KAGVTQTPRYLIKTRGQQVTLSCSPISGHRSVSWYQQTPGQGLQFLFEYFSETQRNKGNFPGRFSGRQFSNSRSEMNVSTLELGDSALYLCASSIDSIRTDTQYFGPGTRLTVL.

The gene calls are TRBV12-2 and TRBJ2-7; no check of the table's D call, TRBD1, against the DNA was made. TRBV12-2 is an annotated pseudogene. This CDR3 spans 15 amino acids. The CDR3 reads CASRRPGTKPYEQYF. As DNA, the CDR3 is TGTGCAAGTCGCCGCCCCGGGACAAAACCCTACGAGCAGTACTTC.

Sample share makes this clone medium-sized. The V gene is TRBV12-2, the J gene TRBJ2-7; the table names TRBD2, a call not compared with the DNA. TRBV12-2 is reported as a pseudogene. The CDR3 loop spans 17 amino acids. The CDR3 is CASRLVFRQRVSYEQYF. For the CDR3, the DNA is TGTGCAAGTCGCTTAGTTTTTCGCCAGCGGGTCTCCTACGAGCAGTACTTC.